Shown below are 7 T cell receptor beta chains from a single sample sequenced in a study of blood T cell repertoires in COVID-19. The data were produced by immunoSEQ multiplex PCR, yet TCRdb's version contains in-frame clones alone and is incomplete. The repertoire holds about 410,000 clones, with about nine tenths as singletons. The source material was peripheral blood. Source of these receptors: a woman aged 30 to 39 with active or convalescent COVID-19.

The gene calls are TRBV6-5 and TRBJ2-3; 11 nucleotides line up with TRBD1. Trimming removed 4 bases from V and 1 base from J; junction bases left unmatched: 1. The CDR3 spans 15 residues. Germline V gene sequence: CDR1 MNHEY, CDR2 SVGAGI. CDR3 region: CASSWGQGGTDTQYF. In DNA form, the CDR3 reads TGTGCCAGCAGTTGGGGACAGGGGGGCACAGATACGCAGTATTTT.

In this sample, this clone turned up once. This chain connects TRBV27 to TRBJ1-3, with TRBD1 matching over 9 bases. This CDR3 has 15 amino acids. The ends lost 3 bases at V and 4 bases at J; junction bases unmatched: 4. Germline CDR1 reads MNHEY; CDR2 reads SMNVEV (reference sequence). CDR3 bases: TGTGCCAGCAGTTTTCAACAGGGGGCGGGAAACACCATATATTTT. As protein: CASSFQQGAGNTIYF.

This rearrangement joins TRBV10-1 to TRBJ1-1; D unclear. V was clipped by 7 bases and J by 6 bases, with 12 bases between them. The CDR3 sequence is 12 residues long. Germline V gene lookup returns CDR1 WNHNN and CDR2 SYGVQD (reference sequence). The CDR3 region is CASNTGYPEAFF. The CDR3 DNA is TGCGCCAGCAATACGGGGTACCCTGAAGCTTTCTTT.

The V gene is TRBV6-1, the J gene TRBJ2-5; 10 bases align to TRBD1. V lost 2 bases to trimming and J lost 4 bases; unmatched junction nucleotides: 4. The CDR3 totals 15 residues. CDR1 MNHNS and CDR2 SASEGT come from the germline V gene. CDR3 nucleotides: TGTGCCAGCAGTGAACTGGGACAGGGGAGAGAGACCCAGTACTTC. Protein sequence: CASSELGQGRETQYF.

The chain combines TRBV4-1 with TRBJ1-3; D is uncertain. Germline V gene data show CDR1 as MGHRA and CDR2 as YSYEKL. This CDR3 is 14 amino acids long. V lost 3 bases, J lost 4 bases, and 10 bases lay in between. The DNA of the CDR3 is TGCGCCAGCAGCCATATACAGATCGGAAACACCATATATTTT. Translating it yields CASSHIQIGNTIYF.

The chain carries TRBV7-9 and TRBJ2-7; 7 nucleotides match TRBD1. The CDR3 contains 14 residues. CDR1 is SEHNR, CDR2 FQNEAQ, per germline (reference sequence). Trimming cost V 5 bases and J 7 bases; bases outside gene matches: 11. The CDR3 DNA sequence: TGTGCCAGCAGCCCACGACAAGACAGGGTAGAGCAGTACTTC. Translating it yields CASSPRQDRVEQYF.

As DNA, the CDR3 is TGTGCCAGCAGTGACGCACAGGGGGTCGTCTATGGCTACACCTTC. Amino acid sequence: CASSDAQGVVYGYTF. The V call is TRBV2, the J call TRBJ1-2; 8 bases agree with TRBD1. The J segment lost 4 bases and the V segment lost 3 bases, leaving 7 bases of the junction unmatched. CDR1 and CDR2 (germline): SNHLY, FYNNEI. The CDR3 has 15 residues.